Each of the 23 T cell receptor beta chains below was sequenced from the same sample in a study of OX40 agonist ivuxolimab in advanced cancers. The method was immunoSEQ multiplex PCR; TCRdb's version includes in-frame clones alone and lacks a portion of them. The data contain about 67,000 clones, roughly 85% of them singletons. The sample in question was CD4+ or CD8+ T cells sorted from blood, obtained in a trial of the OX40 agonist ivuxolimab. The receptor set was obtained from an adult with an advanced solid tumor such as melanoma, head and neck, liver or kidney cancer.

This clone appeared once. The chain uses TRBV5-5 and TRBJ2-1; D is possibly TRBD1 or TRBD2 (6 bases each). V was trimmed by 4 bases and J by 7 bases, leaving 15 bases between them. Looked up from germline, CDR1 is SGHKS and CDR2 is YYEKEE (reference sequence). The CDR3 sequence is 14 residues long. This CDR3 reads CASSGGPLVNEQFF. DNA of the CDR3: TGTGCCAGCAGCGGGGGGCCCCTGGTGAATGAGCAGTTCTTC.

The rearrangement uses TRBV18 and TRBJ2-7; 9 bases align to TRBD1. With 3 bases clipped from V and 3 bases from J, the junction kept 3 bases outside the gene matches. The CDR3 extends over 14 amino acids. Germline CDR1 is KGHSH and CDR2 is LQKENI. The CDR3 reads CASSPRTGDYEQYF. In DNA, the CDR3 is TGTGCCAGCTCACCTCGGACAGGGGACTACGAGCAGTACTTC.

This sequence joins TRBV5-1 and TRBJ1-2, with D perhaps matching TRBD1 (6 bases). This CDR3 has 14 amino acids. Per the germline V gene, CDR1 is SGHRS and CDR2 is YFSETQ. Trimming pared 4 bases from V and 8 bases from J, leaving 18 bases between. The CDR3 coding sequence is TGCGCCAGCAGCCCTACCGGGGGCCAACGGGGCTACACCTTC. Its translation: CASSPTGGQRGYTF.

This chain joins TRBV10-2 and TRBJ2-3; 11 nucleotides align to TRBD2. V lost 0 bases to trimming and J lost 3 bases; unmatched junction nucleotides: 8. CDR1 and CDR2 from the germline V gene are WSHSY and SAAADI. CDR3 length: 18 residues. In DNA, the CDR3 is TGCGCCAGCAGTGAGTCGGATAGCGGGAGGGCGGGAACAGATACGCAGTATTTT. It specifies CASSESDSGRAGTDTQYF.

The chain combines TRBV6-6 with TRBJ2-2, with TRBD1 identical over 7 bases. CDR1 is MNHNY, CDR2 SVGAGI, per germline (reference sequence). V trimming: 4 bases; J trimming: 4 bases; junction bases outside the gene matches: 6. The CDR3 runs to 15 residues. CDR3 in DNA: TGTGCCAGCAGTTTGAGGGGGCGTATCACCGGGGAGCTGTTTTTT. This encodes CASSLRGRITGELFF.

The chain has TRBV5-4 and TRBJ2-1; 8 bases line up with TRBD2. The CDR3 extends over 17 amino acids. V was clipped by 0 bases and J by 4 bases; unmatched bases: 9. Germline assignment: CDR1 SGHNT and CDR2 YYREEE (reference sequence). The CDR3 reads CASSLGLRVAGYNEQFF. The CDR3 coding sequence is TGTGCCAGCAGCTTGGGATTGAGGGTAGCGGGGTACAATGAGCAGTTCTTC.

The chain has TRBV6-6 and TRBJ1-2; no definite D call. V lost 4 bases and J lost 4, with 13 bases in between. CDR1 and CDR2 from the germline V gene are MNHNY and SVGAGI (reference sequence). This CDR3 region has 14 residues. The CDR3 DNA reads TGTGCCAGCAGTTCTGTGAGAAAGACCTATGGCTACACCTTC. Its translation: CASSSVRKTYGYTF.

The V call is TRBV7-2, the J call TRBJ2-3, with 8 bases that match TRBD2. Germline CDR1 and CDR2: SGHTA and FQGNSA. The CDR3 is 14 amino acids. Losses at the gene ends were 5 bases for V and 5 bases for J; bases not matched to a gene: 6. CDR3 residues: CASSQGSGRDTQYF. The CDR3 region has the DNA TGTGCCAGCAGCCAGGGGAGCGGGAGAGATACGCAGTATTTT. Using reference TRBV7-2 and TRBJ2-3 for the parts outside the CDR3, the full variable domain is GAGVSQSPSNKVTEKGKDVELRCDPISGHTALYWYRQSLGQGLEFLIYFQGNSAPDKSGLPSDRFSAERTGGSVSTLTIQRTQQEDSAVYLCASSQGSGRDTQYFGPGTRLTVL.

V and J are TRBV7-8 and TRBJ2-5; TRBD2 might be the D (6 bases). Trimming removed 5 bases at V and 3 bases at J, with 28 bases between. The CDR3 spans 19 residues. CDR1 is SGHVS and CDR2 is FQNEAQ in the germline V gene. The CDR3 DNA is TGTGCCAGCAGCGAGGGGCGATTAGGGTTCACGGGACTGAAAGAGACCCAGTACTTC. This gives the protein CASSEGRLGFTGLKETQYF.

This clone was counted once. This chain's CDR3 is CAIRSRDSATYEQYF. The CDR3 bases are TGTGCCATCAGGAGCCGGGACAGTGCTACCTACGAGCAGTACTTC. J is TRBJ2-7 and V is TRBV10-3, with 7 bases aligning to TRBD1. The V segment lost 6 bases and the J segment 2 bases; nucleotides outside the gene matches: 10. The CDR3 extends over 15 amino acids. CDR1 ENHRY and CDR2 SYGVKD come from the germline V gene.

This chain uses TRBV5-4 with TRBJ1-1; 11 bases align to TRBD1. The V and J ends lost 4 bases and 0 bases, in that order; junction bases with no gene match: 8. The CDR3 is 17 amino acids. The germline V gene encodes CDR1 SGHNT and CDR2 YYREEE (reference sequence). The CDR3 loop is CASSTDRGRLMNTEAFF. CDR3 DNA: TGTGCCAGCAGCACGGACAGGGGGCGGCTAATGAACACTGAAGCTTTCTTT.

The J gene is TRBJ2-5, the V gene TRBV28, with D unclear. This CDR3 has 14 residues. V shed 3 bases and J shed 1 base, with 9 bases lying between them. Germline CDR1 MDHEN, CDR2 SYDVKM. CDR3: CASSFRQSQETQYF. In nucleotides, the CDR3 is TGTGCCAGCAGTTTTCGGCAGAGCCAAGAGACCCAGTACTTC.

The chain carries TRBV7-9 and TRBJ2-7; D not resolved. Trimming stripped 2 bases from V and 1 base from J, with 9 bases between. There are 14 residues in the CDR3. Looked up from germline, CDR1 is SEHNR and CDR2 is FQNEAQ (reference sequence). The CDR3 here is CASSLPTESYEQYF. CDR3 DNA: TGTGCCAGCAGCTTACCTACGGAGTCCTACGAGCAGTACTTC.

This clone has more than one count but fewer than ten. The gene calls are TRBV7-3 and TRBJ1-1, with D unclear. V was clipped by 4 bases and J by 5 bases, with 11 bases between them. The CDR3 is made up of 13 amino acids. Germline V gene sequence: CDR1 SGHTA, CDR2 FQGTGA. CDR3 amino acids: CASSSPGRTEAFF. The CDR3 DNA reads TGTGCCAGCAGCTCCCCCGGACGGACTGAAGCTTTCTTT.

The V call is TRBV7-9, the J call TRBJ2-3, with D possibly being TRBD2 (6 bases). The CDR3 contains 15 residues. Germline CDR1 reads SEHNR; CDR2 reads FQNEAQ (reference sequence). V was pared by 4 bases and J by 0 bases, with 11 bases between. The CDR3 loop is CASSSGVLSTDTQYF. In DNA, the CDR3 is TGTGCCAGCAGCTCGGGGGTATTGAGCACAGATACGCAGTATTTT.

The chain couples TRBV7-3 to TRBJ2-5, with D perhaps TRBD1 (6 bases). The CDR3 has 15 residues. Germline V gene data show CDR1 as SGHTA and CDR2 as FQGTGA. Trimming left V 1 base short and J 1 base short, with 10 bases between. The CDR3 DNA reads as TGTGCCAGCAGCTTAATCGCAGGGGTCCAAGAGACCCAGTACTTC. Translated: CASSLIAGVQETQYF.

The chain has TRBV27 and TRBJ2-3, with 10 bases fitting TRBD2. The V and J ends lost 7 bases and 6 bases, in that order; junction bases with no gene match: 7. The CDR3 has 14 amino acids. Germline V CDR1 and CDR2: MNHEY, SMNVEV (reference sequence). The CDR3 region is CASTLSSGSDTQYF. The CDR3 DNA is TGTGCCAGCACGCTATCTAGCGGGAGTGATACGCAGTATTTT.

The chain joins TRBV5-6 to TRBJ2-7; 7 bases align to TRBD2. The germline CDR1 and CDR2 sequences are SGHDT and YYEEEE. The CDR3 runs 11 residues. Germline trimming cut 10 bases from V and 4 bases from J; bases unmatched to any gene: 5. The DNA of the CDR3 is TGTGCCTCAGGGAGGGTTTACGAGCAGTACTTC. Protein product: CASGRVYEQYF.

The CDR3: CAISALAGGPNEQFF. DNA for the CDR3: TGTGCCATCAGTGCCCTGGCGGGGGGCCCCAATGAGCAGTTCTTC. The rearrangement uses TRBV10-3 and TRBJ2-1; 8 bases are a match to TRBD2. With 4 bases clipped from V and 6 bases from J, the junction kept 8 bases outside the gene matches. Germline CDR1 and CDR2: ENHRY and SYGVKD. This CDR3 comprises 15 residues.

The chain joins TRBV5-1 to TRBJ2-7; 7 nucleotides match TRBD1. Unmatched junction bases numbered 1, after V lost 0 bases and J lost 4 bases. CDR1 is SGHRS, CDR2 YFSETQ, per germline. The CDR3 consists of 13 residues. This chain's CDR3 is CASSLAGQYEQYF. The DNA of the CDR3 is TGCGCCAGCAGCTTGGCGGGACAGTACGAGCAGTACTTC.

In this sample, this clone turned up a few times. This sequence joins TRBV15 and TRBJ2-1; no clear D gene. The CDR3 sequence is 13 residues long. CDR1 and CDR2 from the germline V gene are LNHNV and YYDKDF (reference sequence). V gave up 2 bases and J gave up 9 bases, with 11 bases separating them. The CDR3, as DNA: TGTGCCACCAGCAGATTAAAGAGCAGTGAGCAGTTCTTC. This sequence encodes CATSRLKSSEQFF.

The CDR3 is CASRTSARGGNTIYF. The CDR3 DNA reads as TGTGCCAGCAGAACCAGTGCTCGGGGTGGAAACACCATATATTTT. The chain employs TRBV6-5 and TRBJ1-3; unclear D gene. Germline values: CDR1 MNHEY, CDR2 SVGAGI. V lost 6 bases to trimming and J lost 3 bases, with 15 bases between them. The CDR3 has 15 amino acids.

To note about this clone: Sequence at one end of the junction differs from germline and may be a read error. The same CDR3 arises from other DNA sequences in this sample as well. This rearrangement joins TRBV4-1 to TRBJ1-2; D unclear. CDR1 and CDR2 from the germline V gene are MGHRA and YSYEKL. This CDR3 has 15 amino acids. CDR3 coding DNA: TGCGCCAGCAGCCAAGATGAGACGGGCGTCTATGGTTACACCTTC. Translated: CASSQDETGVYGYTF.